These 3 T cell receptor beta chains were all obtained from the same sample, sequenced in a study of cytomegalovirus exposure and HLA in healthy donors. PCR amplification relied on 60 Vbeta primers (plus 13 Jbeta primers). Clones were sequenced by immunoSEQ multiplex PCR, and TCRdb holds only the in-frame ones, with some missing. In the table there are some 65,000 clones, around 80% of which are singletons. Material: PBMCs. The receptor set was obtained from a girl aged 10-17 years in good health and CMV-seropositive.

The chain combines TRBV29-1 with TRBJ2-2, with D possibly being TRBD2 (7 bases). V was shortened by 4 bases and J by 4 bases, with 16 bases between the two germline ends. Germline CDR1 and CDR2: SQVTM and ANQGSEA. The CDR3 is made up of 15 amino acids. The CDR3 sequence: CSVAHVGGGTGELFF. CDR3 in DNA: TGCAGCGTTGCTCATGTAGGGGGGGGCACCGGGGAGCTGTTTTTT.

V and J are TRBV6-6 and TRBJ1-6, with 7 bases matching TRBD1. V trimming: 5 bases; J trimming: 7 bases; junction bases outside the gene matches: 8. The germline V gene has CDR1 MNHNY and CDR2 SVGAGI (reference sequence). The CDR3 extends over 15 amino acids. This CDR3 is CASSQTGSGNSPLHF. The CDR3 DNA reads as TGTGCCAGCAGTCAGACAGGGTCGGGGAATTCACCCCTCCACTTT.

This chain links TRBV28 with TRBJ1-6; D possibly corresponds to TRBD1 (5 bases). Germline CDR1 and CDR2: MDHEN and SYDVKM. The CDR3 loop spans 14 amino acids. Trimming took 5 bases from V and 6 from J, leaving 11 bases between them. The CDR3 bases are TGTGCCAGCAGTCCCCGACAGTTTAATTCACCCCTCCACTTT. Translation gives CASSPRQFNSPLHF.